The sequence of this TCR beta chain was determined in a study of shared clonotypes between healthy human individuals. TCRdb's copy holds only in-frame clones and misses some; the assay was immunoSEQ multiplex PCR. The repertoire holds roughly 2.5 million clones, with 90% to 95% as singletons. CD45RA-negative memory and CD45RA+ naive subsets were split from the CD4+ cells. This clone was counted a single time. Germline assignment: CDR1 SEHNR and CDR2 FQNEAQ (reference sequence). J lost 5 bases, V lost 8 bases, and 6 bases had no gene match. This CDR3 is built from 14 residues. The TCR comes from a man aged 18-30 years in good health. Input material: naive CD4+ T cells sorted from blood. Subset described: CD45RA+ positively selected. The chain links TRBV7-9 to TRBJ2-3, with 11 bases lining up with TRBD1. The CDR3, as DNA: TGTGCCAGCGGAAGGACAGGGGGCATAGATACGCAGTATTTT. Its translation: CASGRTGGIDTQYF.